The 6 T cell receptor beta chains reported below all come from one sample, sequenced in a study of shared clonotypes between healthy human individuals (dated by TCRdb to 2020 to 2021). Libraries came from the immunoSEQ multiplex PCR assay. What TCRdb holds here is the immuneACCESS table cut down to in-frame rearrangements. Part of the clones is not present; checked against another copy, under half of the missing clones reflect an unresolved V gene, and the others are unexplained. The sample table lists more than 2 million clones, about 95% of them with a count of one. The ten largest clones capture 0.1% to 0.15% of the sample. Sequencing input: naive CD4+ T cells sorted from blood. According to the study, the label for this sample's cell subset or site signals: CD45RA+ positively selected. These TCRs come from a man younger than 30 in good health.

This clone was seen a single time. The J gene is TRBJ1-1, the V gene TRBV11-2, with 8 bases matching TRBD1. Germline lookup yields CDR1 SGHAT and CDR2 FQNNGV. V lost 5 bases and J lost 5; bases outside the gene matches: 10. The CDR3 runs 15 residues. The CDR3 protein is CASSPYRQGRTEAFF. In nucleotides, the CDR3 is TGTGCCAGCAGCCCCTACCGACAGGGGAGGACTGAAGCTTTCTTT. The full variable domain, in which reference TRBV11-2 and TRBJ1-1 provide the parts outside the CDR3, is EAGVAQSPRYKIIEKRQSVAFWCNPISGHATLYWYQQILGQGPKLLIQFQNNGVVDDSQLPKDRFSAERLKGVDSTLKIQPAKLEDSAVYLCASSPYRQGRTEAFFGQGTRLTVV.

The V call is TRBV5-4, the J call TRBJ2-3; 9 positions match TRBD2. V shed 6 bases and J 0 bases; nucleotides not matched to a gene: 8. The CDR3 consists of 16 residues. Germline V gene sequence: CDR1 SGHNT, CDR2 YYREEE (reference sequence). Here the CDR3 reads CASNQGTSGSTDTQYF. CDR3 nucleotide sequence: TGTGCCAGCAACCAGGGAACTAGCGGGAGCACAGATACGCAGTATTTT.

Only one count was recorded for this clone. J is TRBJ2-7 and V is TRBV27, with D possibly matching TRBD2 (6 bases). CDR3 length equals 16 residues. CDR1 and CDR2 from the germline V gene are MNHEY and SMNVEV (reference sequence). Trimming cost V 1 base and J 4 bases, with 17 bases left between them. CDR3 coding DNA: TGTGCCAGCAGTTTATATGCCCGGAGGGGAAGGTACGAGCAGTACTTC. As protein: CASSLYARRGRYEQYF.

J is TRBJ1-2 and V is TRBV29-1, with D perhaps TRBD1 (5 bases). V lost 4 bases, J lost 5 bases, and 14 bases lay in between. Germline-derived CDR1 and CDR2 are SQVTM and ANQGSEA. The CDR3 sequence is 13 residues long. The CDR3 DNA sequence: TGCAGCGTTGTTGCAGGGACGAGTTATGGCTACACCTTC. It is translated as CSVVAGTSYGYTF.

This rearrangement joins TRBV5-6 to TRBJ2-7, with 8 bases aligning to TRBD1. Trimming took 3 bases from V and 1 from J; bases not matched to a gene: 9. The CDR3 consists of 16 residues. Germline V gives CDR1 SGHDT, CDR2 YYEEEE. Here the CDR3 reads CASSSSDRGLSYEQYF. The CDR3 DNA sequence: TGTGCCAGCAGCTCCTCTGACAGGGGCCTTTCCTACGAGCAGTACTTC. Together with reference TRBV5-6 and TRBJ2-7, the CDR3 gives the full variable domain: DAGVTQSPTHLIKTRGQQVTLRCSPKSGHDTVSWYQQALGQGPQFIFQYYEEEERQRGNFPDRFSGHQFPNYSSELNVNALLLGDSALYLCASSSSDRGLSYEQYFGPGTRLTVT.

The table lists this clone with a count of one. V is TRBV7-2 and J is TRBJ2-3; no clear D. CDR3 length: 12 residues. The germline CDR1 and CDR2 sequences are SGHTA and FQGNSA. V gave up 7 bases and J gave up 6 bases, with 11 bases separating them. This chain's CDR3 is CASNLPGDTQYF. The CDR3 nucleotides read TGTGCCAGCAATCTACCTGGGGATACGCAGTATTTT.